One and the same sample provided the 18 T cell receptor beta chains below, sequenced in a study of blood T cell repertoires in COVID-19. Some clones are missing from TCRdb's copy, which holds only in-frame ones; the method was immunoSEQ multiplex PCR. Among hundreds of thousands of clones, 75% to 90% were seen once, and the ten largest hold around 1.1%. The sequencing input was PBMCs or T cells enriched from blood (not recorded which). The receptors were sampled from a man aged 25 to 40 who had recovered from COVID-19.

The gene calls are TRBV11-2 and TRBJ2-5, with D possibly being TRBD2 (6 bases). The CDR3 is 15 amino acids. The V end was cut by 6 bases, the J end by 2 bases, with 16 bases between. Germline V gene lookup returns CDR1 SGHAT and CDR2 FQNNGV. CDR3 nucleotides: TGTGCCAGCAGTTCCAGACTAGTCGAACAAGAGACCCAGTACTTC. This translates into CASSSRLVEQETQYF.

In its sample, this clone was seen a few times. The chain employs TRBV30 and TRBJ2-2, with 9 bases that match TRBD2. Germline lookup yields CDR1 GTSNPN and CDR2 SVGIG (reference sequence). This CDR3 spans 15 amino acids. The V gene end was trimmed by 3 bases and the J gene end by 3 bases; junction bases not matched to a gene: 5. The CDR3 bases are TGTGCCTGGAGATCTAGCGGGGCTTACACCGGGGAGCTGTTTTTT. Translating gives CAWRSSGAYTGELFF. Full variable domain (rest looked up from reference TRBV30 and TRBJ2-2): SQTIHQWPATLVQPVGSPLSLECTVEGTSNPNLYWYRQAAGRGLQLLFYSVGIGQISSEVPQNLSASRPQDRQFILSSKKLLLSDSGFYLCAWRSSGAYTGELFFGEGSRLTVL.

This chain uses TRBV2 with TRBJ2-3; 7 nucleotides agree with TRBD2. Germline V gene lookup returns CDR1 SNHLY and CDR2 FYNNEI. This CDR3 region has 15 residues. V lost 2 bases and J lost 6; bases outside the gene matches: 8. The CDR3 coding sequence is TGTGCCAGCAGTGAATGGGAGCGGGGTAGGGATACGCAGTATTTT. Protein: CASSEWERGRDTQYF.

J is TRBJ2-3 and V is TRBV24-1; TRBD1 agrees at 9 bases. This CDR3 region has 17 residues. J gave up 2 bases and V 2 bases, and 7 bases lay outside the gene matches. Germline CDR1 KGHDR, CDR2 SFDVKD. The CDR3 reads CATSDSTGTGLTDTQYF. CDR3 nucleotides: TGTGCCACCAGTGATTCAACCGGGACAGGGCTCACAGATACGCAGTATTTT.

The rearrangement uses TRBV10-3 and TRBJ2-7, with 10 nucleotides matching TRBD1. Trimming took 4 bases from V and 4 from J; bases not matched to a gene: 7. This CDR3 has 15 residues. CDR1 is ENHRY and CDR2 is SYGVKD in the germline V gene. In DNA form, the CDR3 reads TGTGCCATCAGTGTTGCGGGGGGACAGGGGTACGAGCAGTACTTC. It yields the protein CAISVAGGQGYEQYF.

V gene TRBV3-1 (or the pseudogene TRBV3-2) combines with J gene TRBJ1-4; 8 bases map to TRBD1. CDR3 length: 17 amino acids. V lost 5 bases, J lost 0 bases, and 8 bases stayed unmatched. Germline V gene sequence: CDR1 LGHDT, CDR2 YNNKEL (reference sequence). CDR3 sequence reads: CASSYPGQGATNEKLFF. CDR3 DNA: TGTGCCAGCAGCTACCCCGGACAGGGCGCAACTAATGAAAAACTGTTTTTT.

The J gene is TRBJ2-4, the V gene TRBV5-1; possibly TRBD2 for D (5 bases). Germline CDR1 is SGHRS and CDR2 is YFSETQ. The CDR3 is 19 residues long. Trimming pared 1 base from V and 2 bases from J, leaving 22 bases between. CDR3 nucleotide sequence: TGCGCCAGCAGCTTGTTCCCCGAGGCAGGAAGAGGGCCCAAAAACATTCAGTACTTC. This gives the protein CASSLFPEAGRGPKNIQYF.

V and J are TRBV28 and TRBJ1-2; tentative D call: TRBD1 (5 bases). With 10 bases removed from V and 6 bases from J, the gap between germline ends came to 15 bases. Germline V gives CDR1 MDHEN, CDR2 SYDVKM. The CDR3 is made up of 12 amino acids. The CDR3 nucleotides are TGTGCCATGTCACGGGCAGGGCATGGCTACACCTTC. This translates into CAMSRAGHGYTF.

The chain combines TRBV4-1 with TRBJ2-1; 9 nucleotides match TRBD2. The germline CDR1 and CDR2 sequences are MGHRA and YSYEKL. The CDR3 runs 16 residues. V shed 1 base, J shed 8 bases, and the junction held 9 bases outside the gene matches. CDR3 nucleotide sequence: TGCGCCAGCAGCCAAGCCTCGACTAGCGGATTCGATGAGCAGTTCTTC. Its translation: CASSQASTSGFDEQFF.

The chain carries TRBV18 and TRBJ2-3; TRBD1 is a possible D gene (5 bases). In germline, CDR1 is KGHSH, CDR2 LQKENI. CDR3 length: 15 amino acids. Trimming left V 3 bases short and J 2 bases short, with 12 bases between. Here the CDR3 DNA reads TGTGCCAGCTCACCCCTGACAGCCACCACAGATACGCAGTATTTT. The encoded protein is CASSPLTATTDTQYF.

The chain couples TRBV27 to TRBJ2-7; tentatively, D is TRBD1 (5 bases). CDR3 length: 16 amino acids. The V gene lost 3 bases and the J gene lost 0 bases, with 15 bases spanning the gap. In germline, CDR1 is MNHEY, CDR2 SMNVEV (reference sequence). As DNA, the CDR3 is TGTGCCAGCAGTTTCCATGGGGCCGCTCTCTCCTACGAGCAGTACTTC. It yields the protein CASSFHGAALSYEQYF.

This chain links TRBV19 with TRBJ1-4, with 10 bases that match TRBD1. After removal of 9 bases from V and 8 bases from J, the junction contained 6 bases not matched to a gene. The CDR3 loop spans 13 amino acids. CDR1 and CDR2 from the germline V gene are LNHDA and SQIVND (reference sequence). CDR3 protein: CASGDRGREKLFF. The CDR3 nucleotides are TGTGCCAGCGGGGACAGGGGAAGAGAAAAACTGTTTTTT.

This clone appeared once. The chain employs TRBV30 and TRBJ1-5; D unresolved. The CDR3 runs 13 residues. Germline V gene sequence: CDR1 GTSNPN, CDR2 SVGIG (reference sequence). Trimming stripped 0 bases from V and 10 bases from J, with 13 bases between. CDR3 region: CAWSVSELAPQHF. The CDR3 bases are TGTGCCTGGAGTGTATCAGAGCTAGCACCCCAGCATTTT.

The chain is built from TRBV7-9 and TRBJ2-5; perhaps TRBD1 as D (6 bases). The germline CDR1 and CDR2 sequences are SEHNR and FQNEAQ (reference sequence). The CDR3 totals 14 residues. V lost 1 base and J lost 3, with 9 bases in between. The CDR3 spells CASSLDTGKETQYF. The CDR3 DNA follows: TGTGCCAGCAGCTTAGATACAGGGAAAGAGACCCAGTACTTC.

V is TRBV5-1 and J is TRBJ2-3; a possible D gene is TRBD2 (6 bases). This CDR3 has 15 residues. The V gene lost 1 base and the J gene lost 4 bases, with 13 bases spanning the gap. Germline CDR1 SGHRS, CDR2 YFSETQ. CDR3 in amino acids: CASSLRDFLPDTQYF. Written as DNA, the CDR3 is TGCGCCAGCAGCTTGAGGGACTTCTTACCAGATACGCAGTATTTT. The variable domain in full, completed from reference TRBV5-1 and TRBJ2-3, reads KAGVTQTPRYLIKTRGQQVTLSCSPISGHRSVSWYQQTPGQGLQFLFEYFSETQRNKGNFPGRFSGRQFSNSRSEMNVSTLELGDSALYLCASSLRDFLPDTQYFGPGTRLTVL.

This chain joins TRBV6-5 and TRBJ2-1; D might be TRBD2 (6 bases). The germline gives CDR1 MNHEY, CDR2 SVGAGI. The CDR3 covers 15 residues. The germline V and J ends were trimmed by 2 bases and 7 bases, with 15 bases remaining between them. For the CDR3, the DNA is TGTGCCAGCAGTTACCAGACTAGTACGGGGAATGAGCAGTTCTTC. Translating gives CASSYQTSTGNEQFF.

The V call is TRBV10-1, the J call TRBJ2-5; 9 nucleotides agree with TRBD2. This CDR3 is 15 amino acids long. V lost 3 bases, J lost 2 bases, and 4 bases stayed unmatched. CDR1 and CDR2 (germline): WNHNN, SYGVQD (reference sequence). Here the CDR3 DNA reads TGCGCCAGCAGTGAATTAAGCGGGGGGCAAGAGACCCAGTACTTC. Its protein is CASSELSGGQETQYF.

This clone was picked up one time. The chain combines TRBV30 with TRBJ2-2; 9 bases agree with TRBD1. Germline V gene sequence: CDR1 GTSNPN, CDR2 SVGIG (reference sequence). The V and J ends lost 3 bases and 5 bases, in that order; junction bases with no gene match: 4. This CDR3 is built from 14 residues. CDR3: CAWRGQGLTGELFF. DNA of the CDR3: TGTGCCTGGAGGGGACAGGGTTTGACCGGGGAGCTGTTTTTT.